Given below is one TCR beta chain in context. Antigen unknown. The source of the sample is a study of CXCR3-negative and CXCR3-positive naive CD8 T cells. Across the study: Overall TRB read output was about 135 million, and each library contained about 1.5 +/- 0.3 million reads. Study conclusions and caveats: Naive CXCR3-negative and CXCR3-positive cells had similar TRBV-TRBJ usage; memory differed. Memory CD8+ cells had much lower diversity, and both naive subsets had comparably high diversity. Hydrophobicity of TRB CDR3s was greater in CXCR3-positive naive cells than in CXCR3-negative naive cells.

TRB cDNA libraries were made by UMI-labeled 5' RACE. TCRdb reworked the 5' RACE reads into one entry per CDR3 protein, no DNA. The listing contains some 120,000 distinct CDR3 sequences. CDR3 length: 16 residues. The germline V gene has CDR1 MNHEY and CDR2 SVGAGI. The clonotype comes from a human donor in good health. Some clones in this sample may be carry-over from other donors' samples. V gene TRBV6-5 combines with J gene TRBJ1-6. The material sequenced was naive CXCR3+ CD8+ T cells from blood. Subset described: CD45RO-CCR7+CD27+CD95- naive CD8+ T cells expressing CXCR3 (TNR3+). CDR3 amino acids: CASSYSREGRNSPLHF.